The sequence of this TCR beta chain was determined in a study of blood T cell repertoires in COVID-19. Study background: T cells, B-cell-depleted T cells, or PBMCs supplied cDNA or gDNA.

Sequencing used immunoSEQ multiplex PCR; TCRdb keeps in-frame clones, though not all of them. The table has 200,000 to 300,000 clones, 80% to 90% seen once. This clonotype was sampled from a middle-aged woman who had recovered from COVID-19. Sequenced sample: peripheral blood.

The CDR3 spells CASTQAHLQETQYF. CDR3 nucleotide sequence: TGTGCCAGCACCCAAGCGCACTTGCAAGAGACCCAGTACTTC. The J gene is TRBJ2-5, the V gene TRBV6-5; D gene ambiguous. This CDR3 region has 14 residues. Germline CDR1 is MNHEY and CDR2 is SVGAGI. The V and J ends lost 7 bases and 2 bases respectively, with 14 bases between them.